The 10 T cell receptor beta chains reported below all come from one sample, sequenced in a study of blood T cell repertoires in COVID-19. Libraries were prepared by immunoSEQ multiplex PCR; TCRdb keeps only in-frame clonotypes and omits some of them. The repertoire holds about 300,000 clones, with roughly 92% as singletons. The specimen was peripheral blood. Every receptor here comes from a woman aged 25-40 years with COVID-19, enrolled during active disease.

This clone was seen a handful of times. The V gene is TRBV28, the J gene TRBJ2-2; weak D call: TRBD1 (6 bases). This CDR3 is 14 amino acids long. CDR1 and CDR2 from the germline V gene are MDHEN and SYDVKM. V was shortened by 4 bases and J by 6 bases, with 12 bases between the two germline ends. The DNA for the CDR3 is TGTGCCAGCAGTTCTACAGGGACGGCCGGGGAGCTGTTTTTT. Amino acids: CASSSTGTAGELFF.

The V gene is TRBV5-4, the J gene TRBJ1-2, with 8 bases fitting TRBD1. V dropped 2 bases and J dropped 5; count of bases not matched to a gene: 14. Germline V gene lookup returns CDR1 SGHNT and CDR2 YYREEE (reference sequence). This CDR3 comprises 17 residues. CDR3 in amino acids: CASSLVEGTGSLYGYTF. In DNA, the CDR3 is TGTGCCAGCAGCTTAGTCGAGGGGACAGGTAGCTTGTATGGCTACACCTTC.

This chain links TRBV5-1 with TRBJ1-1, with no clear D. This CDR3 contains 14 residues. Trimming took 4 bases from V and 0 from J, leaving 10 bases between them. Germline-derived CDR1 and CDR2 are SGHRS and YFSETQ. Written as DNA, the CDR3 is TGCGCCAGCAGCACTGACGGGATGAACACTGAAGCTTTCTTT. It is translated as CASSTDGMNTEAFF. Full variable domain (remainder filled in from reference TRBV5-1 and TRBJ1-1): KAGVTQTPRYLIKTRGQQVTLSCSPISGHRSVSWYQQTPGQGLQFLFEYFSETQRNKGNFPGRFSGRQFSNSRSEMNVSTLELGDSALYLCASSTDGMNTEAFFGQGTRLTVV.

The chain has TRBV28 and TRBJ1-6; the match to TRBD1 covers 9 bases. The CDR3 is 15 residues long. Trimming took 3 bases from V and 10 from J; bases not matched to a gene: 7. Germline CDR1 reads MDHEN; CDR2 reads SYDVKM. CDR3 sequence: CASSFNWGQGSPLHF. CDR3 nucleotides: TGTGCCAGCAGTTTTAATTGGGGACAGGGCTCACCCCTCCACTTT.

J is TRBJ1-1 and V is TRBV30, with 9 bases matching TRBD1. The CDR3 spans 15 residues. Germline CDR1 GTSNPN, CDR2 SVGIG (reference sequence). The trim removed 2 bases at V and 4 bases at J, leaving 8 bases unmatched. DNA of the CDR3: TGTGCCTGGAGTTTCACAGGGGGCAGGCCCACTGAAGCTTTCTTT. Translation: CAWSFTGGRPTEAFF.

This chain uses TRBV6-5 with TRBJ2-1; 11 bases are shared with TRBD1. With 2 bases clipped from V and 4 bases from J, the junction kept 1 base outside the gene matches. In germline, CDR1 is MNHEY, CDR2 SVGAGI. This CDR3 is built from 15 residues. Here the CDR3 DNA reads TGTGCCAGCAGTTACGGGACAGGGGGTTACAATGAGCAGTTCTTC. It is translated as CASSYGTGGYNEQFF.

This chain joins TRBV9 and TRBJ2-1; a possible D gene is TRBD2 (6 bases). Germline V gene lookup returns CDR1 SGDLS and CDR2 YYNGEE. V was pared by 4 bases and J by 4 bases, with 12 bases between. The CDR3 spans 14 residues. The CDR3 DNA is TGTGCCAGCAGCCCCAGGGAGGTTTACAATGAGCAGTTCTTC. Amino acids: CASSPREVYNEQFF.

The chain couples TRBV2 to TRBJ2-3, with 7 bases lining up with TRBD2. The CDR3 covers 14 residues. Germline V CDR1 and CDR2: SNHLY, FYNNEI. The junction had 3 bases not matched to a gene; V was cut back by 5 bases and J by 1 base. The CDR3 is CASSRAGRTDTQYF. In DNA form, the CDR3 reads TGTGCCAGCAGTCGAGCGGGGCGCACAGATACGCAGTATTTT.

The chain couples TRBV3-1 (or the pseudogene TRBV3-2) to TRBJ1-6, with D uncertain. V dropped 1 base and J dropped 6 bases, with 10 bases sitting between them. CDR3 size: 15 residues. CDR1 and CDR2 from the germline V gene are LGHDT and YNNKEL (reference sequence). CDR3 sequence reads: CASSQGLSGNSPLHF. Written as DNA, the CDR3 is TGTGCCAGCAGCCAAGGGTTGTCGGGTAATTCACCCCTCCACTTT.

V and J are TRBV27 and TRBJ2-3, with D maybe TRBD2 (6 bases). This CDR3 region has 14 residues. Germline assignment: CDR1 MNHEY and CDR2 SMNVEV (reference sequence). The V end lost 7 bases, the J end lost 4 bases, and 15 bases lay between the germline ends. The CDR3 protein is CASTALGGADTQYF. CDR3 coding DNA: TGTGCCAGCACCGCACTAGGAGGGGCAGATACGCAGTATTTT.